One sample yielded the 12 T cell receptor beta chains listed below, sequenced in a study of Tregs in tolerant kidney transplant recipients. Here immunoSEQ multiplex PCR was the method, and the copy in TCRdb shows in-frame clones only, minus some. In all, the sample yields tens of thousands of clones. Sequenced material: CD8+ T cells from blood, taken before the transplant. Receptors originate from a human donor who received a combined kidney and bone marrow transplant.

A remark on this clone: The CDR3 extends 3 residues past the end of the read, so its final part is completed from the germline J gene. The chain links TRBV30 to TRBJ1-1; 12 bases match TRBD1. The CDR3 runs to 14 residues. J gave up 7 bases and V 2 bases, and 5 bases lay outside the gene matches. Germline CDR1 and CDR2: GTSNPN and SVGIG (reference sequence). CDR3 region: CAWSSGTGGGEAFF. CDR3 bases read: TGTGCCTGGAGTTCCGGGACAGGGGGCGGTGAA.

As regards this clone: The read is 3 residues too short to cover the CDR3 end, so that end is filled in from the germline J gene. The chain has TRBV9 and TRBJ2-1; D possibly matches TRBD1 or TRBD2 (6 bases each). Trimming left V 5 bases short and J 5 bases short, with 23 bases between. The CDR3 covers 17 residues. From germline, CDR1 is SGDLS and CDR2 YYNGEE. The DNA read from the CDR3 is TGTGCCAGCAGGGGCAGGGGACAAGGGGAGGTCGACAATGAG. Translated, it gives CASRGRGQGEVDNE. The whole CDR3 is CASRGRGQGEVDNEQFF.

About this clone: The read terminates 3 residues ahead of where the CDR3 ends, so the germline J gene completes it. The V and J genes are TRBV6-4 and TRBJ2-1; perhaps TRBD2 as D (5 bases). CDR1 and CDR2 from the germline V gene are MRHNA and SNTAGT. The CDR3 has 16 residues. Trimming pared 8 bases from V and 7 bases from J, leaving 24 bases between. Incomplete CDR3 DNA: TGTGCCAGCGCACGCCACGTTGCGGGCCCCGAAAATGAG. It specifies CASARHVAGPENE. From start to end, the CDR3 is CASARHVAGPENEQFF.

The sequenced CDR3 bases are TGCGCCAGCAGCTTACGTGTCGGCACAGGGTTGACTGAA. It codes for CASSLRVGTGLTE. The CDR3 reads in full as CASSLRVGTGLTEAFF. The rearrangement joins TRBV5-1 to TRBJ1-1, with a weak D call TRBD1 (6 bases). The read halts 3 residues ahead of the CDR3 end, with the missing end drawn from the germline J gene. With 2 bases removed from V and 5 bases from J, the gap between germline ends came to 19 bases. Germline CDR1 and CDR2: SGHRS and YFSETQ. This CDR3 has 16 residues. The full variable domain, with the rest looked up from reference TRBV5-1 and TRBJ1-1, is KAGVTQTPRYLIKTRGQQVTLSCSPISGHRSVSWYQQTPGQGLQFLFEYFSETQRNKGNFPGRFSGRQFSNSRSEMNVSTLELGDSALYLCASSLRVGTGLTEAFFGQGTRLTVV.

As for this clone: The read terminates 3 residues ahead of where the CDR3 ends, so the germline J gene completes it. The chain uses TRBV3-1 (or the pseudogene TRBV3-2) and TRBJ2-1, with 10 positions matching TRBD1. V lost 1 base, J lost 8 bases, and 5 bases stayed unmatched. Germline CDR1 reads LGHDT; CDR2 reads YNNKEL (reference sequence). The CDR3 loop spans 15 amino acids. CDR3 bases read: TGTGCCAGCAGCCAAGGACAGGGGGCGTGGGATGAG. It encodes CASSQGQGAWDE. From start to end, the CDR3 is CASSQGQGAWDEQFF.

Remarks on this clone: Coverage ceases 3 residues before the CDR3 finishes, and the germline J gene fills in the end. The chain uses TRBV9 and TRBJ2-5; D remains unclear. CDR3 size: 14 residues. V was cut by 4 bases and J by 1 base, with 11 bases left in between. CDR1 is SGDLS and CDR2 is YYNGEE in the germline V gene. The sequenced part of the CDR3 DNA is TGTGCCAGCAGCCCCCGGGTCAGCCAAGAGACC. It translates to CASSPRVSQET. The complete CDR3 sequence is CASSPRVSQETQYF.

Regarding this clone: Relative to the germline gene, one junction end is altered; a read error may explain this. The CDR3 goes on 3 residues after the read ends, and that part is filled in from the germline J gene. This rearrangement joins TRBV7-7 to TRBJ2-5; TRBD2 matches 8 bases. This CDR3 is 16 amino acids long. The germline gives CDR1 SSHAT, CDR2 FNYEAQ (reference sequence). The sequenced part of the CDR3 DNA is TGTGCTAGCAGCCCGCGGGGGACTAGGGCTCGAGAGACC. It is translated as CASSPRGTRARET. The complete CDR3 reads CASSPRGTRARETQYF.

To note about this clone: The CDR3 goes on 3 residues after the read ends, and that part is filled in from the germline J gene. V and J are TRBV10-3 and TRBJ2-7; tentative D call: TRBD1 (5 bases). This CDR3 has 16 amino acids. Trimming cost V 2 bases and J 0 bases, with 14 bases left between them. The germline CDR1 and CDR2 sequences are ENHRY and SYGVKD. The CDR3 spells CAISEGAGGNSYEQYF. The part of the CDR3 DNA that was read is TGTGCCATCAGTGAGGGGGCCGGTGGAAACTCCTACGAG.

Remarks on this clone: The read gets to within 3 residues of the CDR3 end, and the germline J gene fills in the rest. V is TRBV5-1 and J is TRBJ1-1; 12 bases agree with TRBD1. Germline lookup yields CDR1 SGHRS and CDR2 YFSETQ. The CDR3 consists of 17 residues. V trimming: 4 bases; J trimming: 3 bases; junction bases outside the gene matches: 10. The CDR3 loop is CASSPGTGGRVDTEAFF. The CDR3 DNA, read in part, is TGCGCCAGCAGCCCGGGGACAGGGGGCCGGGTGGACACTGAA.

Of note for this clone: Coverage ceases 3 residues before the CDR3 finishes, and the germline J gene fills in the end. This chain uses TRBV11-2 with TRBJ2-7; 10 bases are shared with TRBD2. This CDR3 spans 14 amino acids. CDR1 is SGHAT and CDR2 is FQNNGV in the germline V gene. The J segment lost 3 bases and the V segment lost 1 base, leaving 0 bases of the junction unmatched. The CDR3 loop reads CASSLGTSGYEQYF. The CDR3 bases that were read are TGTGCCAGCAGCTTAGGGACTAGCGGCTACGAG.

About this clone itself: The CDR3 extends 3 residues past the end of the read, so its final part is completed from the germline J gene. This chain connects TRBV5-6 to TRBJ2-1; the D gene is possibly TRBD1 (6 bases). V dropped 1 base and J dropped 2 bases, with 10 bases sitting between them. Germline CDR1 is SGHDT and CDR2 is YYEEEE. The CDR3 is made up of 15 amino acids. Here the CDR3 reads CASSLSGVPYNEQFF. The covered CDR3 bases are TGTGCCAGCAGCTTGTCAGGGGTACCCTACAATGAG.

CDR3 protein: CSARSGDVYEQYF. The part of the CDR3 DNA that was read is TGCAGTGCTCGCAGCGGAGACGTCTACGAG. The rearrangement links TRBV20-1 to TRBJ2-7; D might be TRBD2 (5 bases). The read terminates 3 residues before the CDR3 end, so the remaining end is supplied by the germline J gene. CDR1 and CDR2 (germline): DFQATT, SNEGSKA (reference sequence). The CDR3 spans 13 residues. V was pared by 5 bases and J by 3 bases, with 14 bases between.